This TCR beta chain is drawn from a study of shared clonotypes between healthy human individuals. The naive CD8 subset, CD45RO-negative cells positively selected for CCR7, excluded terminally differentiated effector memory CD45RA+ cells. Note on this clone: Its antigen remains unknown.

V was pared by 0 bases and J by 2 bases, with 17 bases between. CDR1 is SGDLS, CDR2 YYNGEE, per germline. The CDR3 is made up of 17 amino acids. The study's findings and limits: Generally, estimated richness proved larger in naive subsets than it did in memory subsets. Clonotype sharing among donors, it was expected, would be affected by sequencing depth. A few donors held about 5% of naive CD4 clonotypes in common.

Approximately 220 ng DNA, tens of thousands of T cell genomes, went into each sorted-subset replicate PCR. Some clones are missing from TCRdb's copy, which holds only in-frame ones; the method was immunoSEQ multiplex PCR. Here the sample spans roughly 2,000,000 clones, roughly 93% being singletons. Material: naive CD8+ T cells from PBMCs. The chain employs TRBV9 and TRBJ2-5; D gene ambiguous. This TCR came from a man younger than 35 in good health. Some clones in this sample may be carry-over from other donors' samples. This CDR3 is CASSVGLPRYRQETQYF. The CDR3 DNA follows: TGTGCCAGCAGCGTAGGATTGCCCCGATACCGACAAGAGACCCAGTACTTC.